A single sample gave rise to the 7 T cell receptor beta chains below, sequenced in a study of CD8+ T cells in alopecia areata. RNA was isolated and reverse transcribed to cDNA, the sequencing template. Measured with immunoSEQ multiplex PCR; TCRdb has only the in-frame clones, and not every one. The table has 160,000 or so clones, 58% seen once. The sample's treatment: oral pan-JAK inhibitor, 5-10 mg twice daily. The material sequenced was CD4+ T cells sorted from blood, taken at approximately week 60, from a patient treated with tofacitinib. The receptors stem from a human donor with alopecia areata.

The CDR3 spells CASSSGTGDYGYTF. Here the CDR3 DNA reads TGTGCCAGCAGTTCCGGGACAGGGGACTATGGCTACACCTTC. This rearrangement joins TRBV27 to TRBJ1-2; TRBD1 matches 10 bases. This CDR3 is built from 14 residues. Per the germline V gene, CDR1 is MNHEY and CDR2 is SMNVEV (reference sequence). The J segment lost 3 bases and the V segment lost 4 bases, leaving 2 bases of the junction unmatched.

This clone was observed a handful of times. The V gene is TRBV11-3, the J gene TRBJ2-7, with TRBD2 as a possible D gene (5 bases). CDR1 is SGHNT and CDR2 is YENEEA in the germline V gene. The CDR3 spans 16 residues. The ends were cut back, 5 bases at V and 5 bases at J, with 22 bases in the middle. In DNA form, the CDR3 reads TGTGCCAGCAGCCATAGAGCCGGGGTGTCATCCAACGAGCAGTACTTC. Protein: CASSHRAGVSSNEQYF.

This sequence joins TRBV6-5 and TRBJ1-3; D is undetermined. Trimming stripped 8 bases from V and 2 bases from J, with 7 bases between. This CDR3 comprises 12 residues. Germline V gene lookup returns CDR1 MNHEY and CDR2 SVGAGI. CDR3 amino acids: CASRQAGNTIYF. The CDR3 coding sequence is TGTGCCAGCCGGCAGGCTGGAAACACCATATATTTT.

This chain connects TRBV30 to TRBJ2-5; D gene unclear. The CDR3 sequence is 12 residues long. The germline CDR1 and CDR2 sequences are GTSNPN and SVGIG (reference sequence). Trimming left V 0 bases short and J 7 bases short, with 9 bases between. The DNA of the CDR3 is TGTGCCTGGAGTGTATACGATGGGACCCAGTACTTC. Protein: CAWSVYDGTQYF.

A few counts support this clone. The chain joins TRBV5-1 to TRBJ2-3, with 8 bases identical to TRBD1. The ends lost 7 bases at V and 2 bases at J; junction bases unmatched: 6. Looked up from germline, CDR1 is SGHRS and CDR2 is YFSETQ. The CDR3 length is 14 residues. CDR3 coding DNA: TGCGCCAGCTTCCAGGGGGCTGCCACAGATACGCAGTATTTT. Protein product: CASFQGAATDTQYF.

This chain joins TRBV5-1 and TRBJ2-7; no clear D. Between the trimmed V and J ends, which lost 0 bases and 6 bases, there was a span of 7 bases. The CDR3 has 12 residues. Germline V lookup: CDR1 SGHRS, CDR2 YFSETQ. CDR3 sequence: CASSLEGLEQYF. In DNA form, the CDR3 reads TGCGCCAGCAGCTTGGAAGGGCTCGAGCAGTACTTC.

This chain links TRBV7-2 with TRBJ2-3; D is ambiguous. This CDR3 has 13 amino acids. V lost 2 bases to trimming and J lost 1 base, with 4 bases between them. Germline assignment: CDR1 SGHTA and CDR2 FQGNSA. The CDR3 DNA is TGTGCCAGCAGCTTATGGGGCACAGATACGCAGTATTTT. Amino acids: CASSLWGTDTQYF.